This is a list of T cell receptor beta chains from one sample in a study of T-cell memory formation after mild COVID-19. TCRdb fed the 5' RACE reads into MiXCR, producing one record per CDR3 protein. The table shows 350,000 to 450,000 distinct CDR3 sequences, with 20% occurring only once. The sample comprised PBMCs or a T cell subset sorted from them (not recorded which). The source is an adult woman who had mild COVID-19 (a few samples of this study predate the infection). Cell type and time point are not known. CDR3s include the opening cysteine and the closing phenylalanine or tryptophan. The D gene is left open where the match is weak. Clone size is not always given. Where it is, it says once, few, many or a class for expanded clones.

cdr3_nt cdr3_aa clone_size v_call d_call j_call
TGTGCCAGCAGCTTAGAGGGCGCCCTTACCGGGGAGCTGTTTTTT CASSLEGALTGELFF . TRBV7-6 . TRBJ2-2
TGTGCCAGCAGTAGGGCGGGGGGGCTATCGGACAATGAGCAGTTCTTC CASSRAGGLSDNEQFF . TRBV12-3/TRBV12-4 TRBD2 TRBJ2-1
TGTGCCAGCAGCCAAGAGGGAGGTAGAGGGGTCGGGGAGCTGTTTTTT CASSQEGGRGVGELFF . TRBV3-1 . TRBJ2-2
TGCAGTGCTAGCCTAGCTCGGTATTCCTACAATGAGCAGTTCTTC CSASLARYSYNEQFF . TRBV20-1 . TRBJ2-1
TGTGCCACCACTCAAGTGGGACACCTCCGTGTCGGCGACAAGCCCCAGCATTTT CATTQVGHLRVGDKPQHF many TRBV15 . TRBJ1-5
TGTGCCAGCAGCATCAGCGGGGGGCCCGCCTACGAGCAGTACTTC CASSISGGPAYEQYF . TRBV12-3/TRBV12-4 TRBD2 TRBJ2-7
TGTGCCAGCAGCACGGGCCACAGGGATGAGCAGTTCTTC CASSTGHRDEQFF . TRBV21-1 . TRBJ2-1
TGTGCCAGCAGCCCCTGGGAGATTTACGAGCAGTACTTC CASSPWEIYEQYF . TRBV5-5 . TRBJ2-7
TGTGCCAGCAGTCGCCGACAGGGGGTCAGCACCGGGGAGCTGTTTTTT CASSRRQGVSTGELFF few TRBV6-1 TRBD1 TRBJ2-2
TGTGCCAGCAGTATCGGGACTAGCGGGAGAGGAACAGATACGCAGTATTTT CASSIGTSGRGTDTQYF . TRBV5-5 TRBD2 TRBJ2-3
TGCGCCAGCAGCTCCGGGACAGGGGGCGACGAGCAGTACTTC CASSSGTGGDEQYF few TRBV5-1 TRBD1 TRBJ2-7
TGCGCCAGCAGCTTGTCGGGCAGGGAAATGACGAACACCGGGGAGCTGTTTTTT CASSLSGREMTNTGELFF few TRBV5-1 . TRBJ2-2
TGTGCCAGCAGTGAAGCGGGGGAGCAGAGTTATAATTCACCCCTCCACTTT CASSEAGEQSYNSPLHF . TRBV6-1 . TRBJ1-6
TGTGCCAGCAGCTTAACAGGGATGGCGGGTCAGCCCCAGCATTTT CASSLTGMAGQPQHF . TRBV5-5 . TRBJ1-5